The sequence of this T cell receptor beta chain was determined in a study of blood T cell repertoires in COVID-19. Overall study: Acute and convalescent COVID-19 samples came from the United States, Italy and Spain. T cells, B-cell-depleted T cells, or PBMCs provided the cDNA or gDNA that served as material.

Authors' analysis steps: Amplification of reference gene primers provided the estimated nucleated cell counts. Generated by immunoSEQ multiplex PCR, the TCRdb table keeps only in-frame clones and is missing some. V, J and clone size reflect that table, while D and trimming were determined from the DNA. This sample has about 200,000 clones, with around 85% found just once. CDR1 and CDR2 (germline): SGHNT, YYREEE (reference sequence). J gave up 4 bases and V 4 bases, and 9 bases lay outside the gene matches. CDR3 length: 15 amino acids. The TCR sequence derives from a human donor with active or convalescent COVID-19. The donor label of this sample is uncertain. The sequencing input was peripheral blood. J is TRBJ2-5 and V is TRBV5-4; 8 nucleotides align to TRBD2. Here the CDR3 reads CASSLGGASLETQYF. CDR3 nucleotide sequence: TGTGCCAGCAGCCTCGGGGGGGCCTCTTTAGAGACCCAGTACTTC.